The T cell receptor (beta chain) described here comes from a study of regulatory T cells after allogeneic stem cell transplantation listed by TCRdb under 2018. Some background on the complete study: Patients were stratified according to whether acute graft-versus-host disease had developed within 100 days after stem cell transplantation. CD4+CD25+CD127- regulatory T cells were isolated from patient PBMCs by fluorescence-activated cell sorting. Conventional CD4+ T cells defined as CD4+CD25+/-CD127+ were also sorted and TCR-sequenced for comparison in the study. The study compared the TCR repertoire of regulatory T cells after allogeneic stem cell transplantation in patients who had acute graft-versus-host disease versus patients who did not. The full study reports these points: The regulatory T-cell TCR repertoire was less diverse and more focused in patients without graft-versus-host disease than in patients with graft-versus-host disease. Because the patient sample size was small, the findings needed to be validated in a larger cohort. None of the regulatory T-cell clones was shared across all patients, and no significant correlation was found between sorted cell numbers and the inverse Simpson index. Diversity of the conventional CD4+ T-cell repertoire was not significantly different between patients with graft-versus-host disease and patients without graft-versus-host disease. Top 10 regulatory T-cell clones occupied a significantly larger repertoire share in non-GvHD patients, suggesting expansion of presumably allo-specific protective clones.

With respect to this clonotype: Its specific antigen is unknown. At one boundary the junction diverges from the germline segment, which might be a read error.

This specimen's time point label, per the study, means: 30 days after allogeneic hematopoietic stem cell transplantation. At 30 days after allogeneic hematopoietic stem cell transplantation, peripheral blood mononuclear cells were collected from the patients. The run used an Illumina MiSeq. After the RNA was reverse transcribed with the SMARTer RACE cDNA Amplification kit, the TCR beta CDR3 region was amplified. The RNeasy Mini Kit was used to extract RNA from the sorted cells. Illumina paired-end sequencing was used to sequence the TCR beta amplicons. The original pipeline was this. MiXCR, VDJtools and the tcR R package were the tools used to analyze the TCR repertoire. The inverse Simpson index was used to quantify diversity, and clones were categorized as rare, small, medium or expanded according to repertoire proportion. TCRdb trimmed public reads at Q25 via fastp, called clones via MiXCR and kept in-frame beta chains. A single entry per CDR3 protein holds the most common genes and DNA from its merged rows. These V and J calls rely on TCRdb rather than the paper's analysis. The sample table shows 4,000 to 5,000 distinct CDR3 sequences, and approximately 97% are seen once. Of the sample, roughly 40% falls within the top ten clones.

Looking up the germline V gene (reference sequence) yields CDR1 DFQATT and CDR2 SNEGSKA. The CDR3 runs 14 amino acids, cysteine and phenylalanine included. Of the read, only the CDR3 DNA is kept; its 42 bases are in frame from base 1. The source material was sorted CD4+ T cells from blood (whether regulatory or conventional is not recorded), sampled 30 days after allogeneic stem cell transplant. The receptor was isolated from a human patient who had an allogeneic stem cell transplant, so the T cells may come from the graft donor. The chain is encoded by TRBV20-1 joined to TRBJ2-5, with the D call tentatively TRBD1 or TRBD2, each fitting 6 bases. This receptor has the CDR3 CTARVGGPRETQYF. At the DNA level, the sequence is TGCACTGCTAGGGTCGGGGGCCCCCGGGAGACCCAGTACTTC.